These T cell receptor beta chains were read from a single sample in a study of blood T cell repertoires in COVID-19. Repertoires were generated with immunoSEQ multiplex PCR, while TCRdb's copy carries only in-frame clones and drops some. The table has 250,000 or so clones, over 70% seen once. The sample taken for sequencing was PBMCs or T cells enriched from blood (not recorded which). The receptor set was obtained from a middle-aged woman who had been exposed to COVID-19. The CDR3 runs from the conserved cysteine through the conserved F or W. The order of the fields is J gene, V gene, D gene, clone size, CDR3 protein, CDR3 DNA. A D gene is named only where the DNA matches it firmly. Clone sizes are given selectively: once, few, many, or a class where the clone is expanded.

J: TRBJ2-3
V: TRBV7-9
D: NA
size: NA
CDR3: CASSSRDHNTDTQYF
DNA: TGTGCCAGCAGCTCCCGGGATCATAACACAGATACGCAGTATTTT

J: TRBJ1-6
V: TRBV3-1/TRBV3-2
D: TRBD1
size: NA
CDR3: CASSQDFNRGYSYNSPLHF
DNA: TGTGCCAGCAGCCAAGATTTCAACAGGGGTTACTCCTATAATTCACCCCTCCACTTT

J: TRBJ2-1
V: TRBV5-1
D: TRBD2
size: NA
CDR3: CASSLPISTSGNEQFF
DNA: TGTGCCAGCAGCTTACCGATTTCCACTAGCGGCAATGAGCAGTTCTTC

J: TRBJ2-7
V: TRBV7-3
D: TRBD1
size: NA
CDR3: CASRQTGGTYEQYF
DNA: TGTGCCAGCAGGCAAACAGGGGGGACCTACGAGCAGTACTTC

J: TRBJ1-5
V: TRBV29-1
D: TRBD1
size: NA
CDR3: CSVVYGQGGQPQHF
DNA: TGCAGCGTTGTCTACGGACAGGGTGGCCAGCCCCAGCATTTT

J: TRBJ1-3
V: TRBV7-9
D: NA
size: NA
CDR3: CASSLSAGNTIYF
DNA: TGTGCCAGCAGCTTATCGGCTGGAAACACCATATATTTT

J: TRBJ1-6
V: TRBV19
D: TRBD1
size: NA
CDR3: CASSPRGQGDSPLHF
DNA: TGTGCCAGTAGTCCCCGCGGACAGGGGGATTCACCCCTCCACTTT

J: TRBJ2-1
V: TRBV7-2
D: NA
size: NA
CDR3: CASSHESGASNEQFF
DNA: TGTGCCAGCAGCCACGAATCAGGGGCCTCCAATGAGCAGTTCTTC

J: TRBJ2-5
V: TRBV20-1
D: TRBD2
size: NA
CDR3: CSASGTLAGGNPGTQYF
DNA: TGCAGTGCTAGTGGTACTCTAGCGGGGGGTAACCCTGGGACCCAGTACTTC

J: TRBJ1-2
V: TRBV30
D: NA
size: NA
CDR3: CAWNRGRYGYTF
DNA: TGTGCCTGGAACCGGGGAAGGTATGGCTACACCTTC

J: TRBJ2-7
V: TRBV2
D: TRBD2
size: NA
CDR3: CARGTSGGYEQYF
DNA: TGTGCCAGAGGGACTAGCGGGGGGTACGAGCAGTACTTC

J: TRBJ1-3
V: TRBV2
D: NA
size: NA
CDR3: CATIPGAGYSGNTIYF
DNA: TGTGCCACAATACCAGGGGCGGGTTACTCTGGAAACACCATATATTTT

J: TRBJ1-4
V: TRBV6-2/TRBV6-3
D: NA
size: NA
CDR3: CASSPGDEKLFF
DNA: TGTGCCAGCAGTCCCGGGGATGAAAAACTGTTTTTT

J: TRBJ1-2
V: TRBV2
D: NA
size: NA
CDR3: CASSARLHNYGYTF
DNA: TGTGCCAGCAGTGCGCGGCTTCATAACTATGGCTACACCTTC

J: TRBJ2-3
V: TRBV7-9
D: TRBD2
size: NA
CDR3: CAGGDGRTDTQYF
DNA: TGTGCCGGGGGGGACGGGCGCACAGATACGCAGTATTTT

J: TRBJ2-3
V: TRBV29-1
D: NA
size: NA
CDR3: CSTRRGDTQYF
DNA: TGCAGCACCCGCAGGGGAGATACGCAGTATTTT

J: TRBJ1-3
V: TRBV7-9
D: TRBD1
size: NA
CDR3: CASSLEGAGSSGNTIYF
DNA: TGTGCCAGCAGCCTGGAGGGGGCCGGTTCCTCTGGAAACACCATATATTTT

J: TRBJ1-2
V: TRBV15
D: NA
size: NA
CDR3: CATSRAGSGVYGYTF
DNA: TGTGCCACCAGCAGAGCTGGCTCAGGGGTCTATGGCTACACCTTC

J: TRBJ1-6
V: TRBV4-3
D: NA
size: once
CDR3: CASSQESQGSSYNSPLHF
DNA: TGCGCCAGCAGCCAGGAGTCCCAGGGAAGCTCCTATAATTCACCCCTCCACTTT

J: TRBJ2-2
V: TRBV5-1
D: NA
size: NA
CDR3: CASSLLASPGELFF
DNA: TGTGCCAGCAGCTTGCTCGCTAGTCCTGGGGAGCTGTTTTTT

J: TRBJ2-7
V: TRBV5-1
D: TRBD1
size: NA
CDR3: CASSPVVGQGYEQYF
DNA: TGCGCCAGCAGCCCTGTAGTCGGACAGGGGTACGAGCAGTACTTC

J: TRBJ1-1
V: TRBV20-1
D: NA
size: NA
CDR3: CSAGGAFF
DNA: TGCAGTGCCGGGGGAGCTTTCTTT

J: TRBJ1-2
V: TRBV24-1
D: NA
size: NA
CDR3: CATSDFVSDYGYTF
DNA: TGTGCCACCAGTGATTTCGTATCAGACTATGGCTACACCTTC

J: TRBJ2-1
V: TRBV7-9
D: NA
size: NA
CDR3: CASPPRWGDDNEQFF
DNA: TGTGCCAGCCCCCCCCGGTGGGGAGACGACAATGAGCAGTTCTTC

J: TRBJ1-1
V: TRBV19
D: TRBD1
size: NA
CDR3: CASSIYGQGTEAFF
DNA: TGTGCCAGTAGTATATATGGACAGGGTACTGAAGCTTTCTTT

J: TRBJ1-4
V: TRBV25-1
D: NA
size: NA
CDR3: CASSDGGTDVEKLFF
DNA: TGTGCCAGCAGTGATGGGGGGACGGACGTTGAAAAACTGTTTTTT

J: TRBJ1-1
V: TRBV6-5
D: NA
size: NA
CDR3: CASSYATAYTEAFF
DNA: TGTGCCAGCAGTTACGCGACAGCTTACACTGAAGCTTTCTTT

J: TRBJ1-4
V: TRBV5-6
D: TRBD1
size: NA
CDR3: CASSGLRTGEVEKLFF
DNA: TGTGCCAGCAGCGGATTAAGAACAGGGGAAGTCGAAAAACTGTTTTTT

J: TRBJ2-7
V: TRBV28
D: TRBD1
size: NA
CDR3: CASSSPGQGDYEQYF
DNA: TGTGCCAGCAGTTCCCCCGGACAGGGGGACTACGAGCAGTACTTC

J: TRBJ2-1
V: TRBV6-6
D: NA
size: NA
CDR3: CASTRTDTYEQFF
DNA: TGTGCCAGCACCCGGACAGATACCTATGAGCAGTTCTTC

J: TRBJ1-2
V: TRBV28
D: TRBD1
size: NA
CDR3: CASSGQVYGYTF
DNA: TGTGCCAGCAGCGGACAGGTCTATGGCTACACCTTC

J: TRBJ2-5
V: TRBV19
D: TRBD1
size: NA
CDR3: CASSTRDRGFQETQYF
DNA: TGTGCCAGTAGTACCCGGGACAGGGGTTTTCAAGAGACCCAGTACTTC

J: TRBJ1-3
V: TRBV7-9
D: NA
size: NA
CDR3: CASTSGESGNTIYF
DNA: TGTGCCAGCACCTCGGGGGAATCGGGAAACACCATATATTTT

J: TRBJ2-3
V: TRBV7-9
D: TRBD1
size: NA
CDR3: CASSLGRTGSTDTQYF
DNA: TGTGCCAGCAGCTTAGGCCGGACAGGGTCCACAGATACGCAGTATTTT

J: TRBJ2-5
V: TRBV4-1
D: TRBD2
size: NA
CDR3: CASSLKLAGLQETQYF
DNA: TGCGCCAGCAGCCTAAAACTAGCGGGGCTCCAAGAGACCCAGTACTTC

J: TRBJ1-4
V: TRBV10-3
D: NA
size: NA
CDR3: CAISDRVGTAGVNEKLFF
DNA: TGTGCCATCAGTGATAGGGTCGGGACGGCGGGGGTTAATGAAAAACTGTTTTTT

J: TRBJ2-5
V: TRBV3-1/TRBV3-2
D: NA
size: NA
CDR3: CASSQPTEETQYF
DNA: TGTGCCAGCAGCCAACCGACAGAAGAGACCCAGTACTTC

J: TRBJ1-1
V: TRBV30
D: TRBD1
size: NA
CDR3: CAWILTGGNTEAFF
DNA: TGTGCCTGGATATTGACAGGGGGGAACACTGAAGCTTTCTTT

J: TRBJ1-6
V: TRBV4-2
D: NA
size: NA
CDR3: CASSQELRNYSPLHF
DNA: TGTGCCAGCAGCCAAGAATTGCGAAACTATTCACCCCTCCACTTT

J: TRBJ1-1
V: TRBV6-4
D: NA
size: once
CDR3: CASSSTSGTEAFF
DNA: TGTGCCAGCAGTTCAACTAGTGGGACTGAAGCTTTCTTT

J: TRBJ1-1
V: TRBV2
D: NA
size: NA
CDR3: CASMIEGDTEAFF
DNA: TGTGCCAGCATGATCGAGGGAGACACTGAAGCTTTCTTT

J: TRBJ2-1
V: TRBV7-2
D: NA
size: NA
CDR3: CASSLLGGRNEQFF
DNA: TGTGCCAGCAGCTTATTGGGGGGGCGCAATGAGCAGTTCTTC

J: TRBJ2-3
V: TRBV21-1
D: NA
size: NA
CDR3: CASSNQPQGVRILNATDTQYF
DNA: TGTGCCAGCAGCAATCAACCACAGGGGGTACGGATACTGAATGCCACAGATACGCAGTATTTT

J: TRBJ2-2
V: TRBV21-1
D: NA
size: NA
CDR3: CASGKRDTGELFF
DNA: TGTGCCAGCGGGAAGCGGGACACCGGGGAGCTGTTTTTT

J: TRBJ2-2
V: TRBV7-3
D: NA
size: NA
CDR3: CASSLNADTGELFF
DNA: TGTGCCAGCAGCTTAAACGCAGACACCGGGGAGCTGTTTTTT

J: TRBJ2-3
V: TRBV18
D: NA
size: NA
CDR3: CASSPSRGTDTQYF
DNA: TGTGCCAGCTCACCGAGCAGGGGCACAGATACGCAGTATTTT